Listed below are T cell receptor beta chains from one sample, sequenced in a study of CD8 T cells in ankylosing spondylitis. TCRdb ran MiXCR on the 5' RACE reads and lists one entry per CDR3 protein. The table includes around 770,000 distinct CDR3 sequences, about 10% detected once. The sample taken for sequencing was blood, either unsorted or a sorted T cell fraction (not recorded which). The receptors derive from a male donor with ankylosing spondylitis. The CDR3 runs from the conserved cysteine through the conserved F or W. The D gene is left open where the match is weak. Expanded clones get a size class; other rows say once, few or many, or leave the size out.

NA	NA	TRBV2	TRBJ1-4	CASSVTASRGKLFF	TGTGCCAGCAGTGTGACAGCAAGTCGAGGAAAACTGTTTTTT
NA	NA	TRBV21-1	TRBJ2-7	CASSKEDRTYYEQYF	TGTGCCAGCAGCAAAGAGGACAGAACCTATTACGAGCAGTACTTC
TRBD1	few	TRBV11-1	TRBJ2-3	CASSLQQGSTDTQYF	TGTGCCAGCAGCTTACAACAGGGGAGCACAGATACGCAGTATTTT
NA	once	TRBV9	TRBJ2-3	CASSVGAHTDTQYF	TGTGCCAGCAGCGTGGGGGCCCACACAGATACGCAGTATTTT
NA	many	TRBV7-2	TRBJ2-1	CASSPRPQRSNEQFF	TGTGCCAGCAGCCCCCGCCCCCAGCGGAGCAATGAGCAGTTCTTC
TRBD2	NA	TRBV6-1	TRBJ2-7	CASRSPSGGTYEQYF	TGTGCCAGCAGATCACCTAGCGGGGGGACCTACGAGCAGTACTTC
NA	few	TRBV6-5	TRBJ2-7	CASSYLGGQSYEQYF	TGTGCCAGCAGTTACTTGGGGGGGCAGTCCTACGAGCAGTACTTC
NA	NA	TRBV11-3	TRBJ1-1	CASSPNIRHTEAFF	TGTGCCAGCAGCCCCAATATACGCCACACCGAAGCTTTCTTT
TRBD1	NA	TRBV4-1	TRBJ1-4	CASRTWTGHNEKLFF	TGCGCCAGCAGGACTTGGACAGGGCATAATGAAAAACTGTTTTTT
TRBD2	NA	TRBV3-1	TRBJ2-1	CASSQSLAGHNEQFF	TGTGCCAGCAGCCAATCCCTAGCGGGACACAATGAGCAGTTCTTC
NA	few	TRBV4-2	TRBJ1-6	CASGDSSSYNSPLHF	TGTGCCAGCGGCGACAGCAGCTCCTATAATTCACCCCTCCACTTT
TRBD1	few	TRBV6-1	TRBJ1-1	CASSTEGAVSEAFF	TGTGCCAGCAGTACGGAGGGGGCGGTGTCTGAAGCTTTCTTT
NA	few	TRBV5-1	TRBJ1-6	CASSSQGVEDSPLHF	TGCGCCAGCAGCTCGCAGGGCGTAGAGGATTCACCCCTCCACTTT
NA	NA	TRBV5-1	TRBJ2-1	CASRPSTYNEQFF	TGCGCCAGCAGACCATCAACCTACAATGAGCAGTTCTTC
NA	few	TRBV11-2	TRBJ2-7	CASSLEGRGNSYEQYF	TGTGCCAGCAGCTTAGAGGGCAGGGGCAACTCCTACGAGCAGTACTTC
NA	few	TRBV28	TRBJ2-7	CASSFGATYEQYF	TGTGCCAGCAGTTTCGGGGCCACCTACGAGCAGTACTTC
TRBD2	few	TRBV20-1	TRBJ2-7	CSARELLATYEQYF	TGCAGTGCTAGAGAGCTACTAGCGACCTACGAGCAGTACTTC
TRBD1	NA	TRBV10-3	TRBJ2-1	CAISVPGQYNEQFF	TGTGCCATCAGTGTACCGGGACAGTACAATGAGCAGTTCTTC
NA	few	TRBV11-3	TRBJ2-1	CASSFGDSTYNEQFF	TGTGCCAGCAGCTTTGGGGACTCCACCTACAATGAGCAGTTCTTC
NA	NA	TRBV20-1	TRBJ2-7	CSAFDRSSYEQYF	TGCAGTGCTTTCGACAGGAGCTCCTACGAGCAGTACTTC
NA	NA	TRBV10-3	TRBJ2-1	CAISERQNNEQFF	TGTGCCATCAGTGAGCGCCAGAACAATGAGCAGTTCTTC
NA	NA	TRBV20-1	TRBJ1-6	CSARGVGINNSPLHF	TGCAGTGCTAGAGGGGTTGGGATAAACAATTCACCCCTCCACTTT